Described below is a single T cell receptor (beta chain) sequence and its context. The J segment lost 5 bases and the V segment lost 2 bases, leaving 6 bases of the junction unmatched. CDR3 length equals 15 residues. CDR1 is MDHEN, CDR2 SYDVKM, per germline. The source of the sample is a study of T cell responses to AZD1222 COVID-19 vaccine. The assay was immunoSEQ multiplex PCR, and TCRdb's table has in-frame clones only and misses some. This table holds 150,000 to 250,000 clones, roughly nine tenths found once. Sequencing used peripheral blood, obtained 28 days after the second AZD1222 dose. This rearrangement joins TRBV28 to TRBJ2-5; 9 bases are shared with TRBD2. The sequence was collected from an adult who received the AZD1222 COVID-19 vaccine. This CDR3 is CASSLLLAGRETQYF. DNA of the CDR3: TGTGCCAGCAGTTTACTCCTAGCGGGGCGGGAGACCCAGTACTTC.